This is a list of T cell receptor beta chains from one sample in a study of shared clonotypes between healthy human individuals. The protocol was immunoSEQ multiplex PCR, while the TCRdb copy is restricted to in-frame clones and leaves out a portion. The repertoire holds under 1 million clones, with nearly 95% as singletons. The sequenced material came from naive CD8+ T cells sorted from blood. The receptors were sampled from a man younger than 45 in good health. Each CDR3 is given with its conserved first and last residue. Each record gives: D gene, J gene, V gene, clone size, CDR3 DNA, CDR3 protein. A D gene is named only where the DNA matches it firmly. Not every row has a clone size; where given, it reads once, few, many or a size class.

d_call: TRBD1
j_call: TRBJ1-3
v_call: TRBV5-1
clone_size: once
cdr3_nt: TGCGCCAGCAGCTTGGCCCCAGGGGGCGCGGGAAACACCATATATTTT
cdr3_aa: CASSLAPGGAGNTIYF

d_call: TRBD2
j_call: TRBJ2-3
v_call: TRBV9
clone_size: -
cdr3_nt: TGTGCCAGCAGCGTAGGGCTAGCGGACACAGATACGCAGTATTTT
cdr3_aa: CASSVGLADTDTQYF

d_call: TRBD2
j_call: TRBJ2-7
v_call: TRBV9
clone_size: -
cdr3_nt: TGTGCCAGCAGCGTAGAAAGTAGCGGGAGGTTCTACGAGCAGTACTTC
cdr3_aa: CASSVESSGRFYEQYF

d_call: -
j_call: TRBJ2-2
v_call: TRBV19
clone_size: -
cdr3_nt: TGTGCCAGTAGCCCACAGGATTTGGTGGCCGGGGAGCTGTTTTTT
cdr3_aa: CASSPQDLVAGELFF

d_call: -
j_call: TRBJ2-3
v_call: TRBV27
clone_size: -
cdr3_nt: TGTGCCAGCAGTTTTGACCGTAGCGTCGGACAGTATTTT
cdr3_aa: CASSFDRSVGQYF

d_call: -
j_call: TRBJ1-5
v_call: TRBV5-4
clone_size: few
cdr3_nt: TGTGCCAGCAGCTCGTACCAGGCGGGGATCCTTACTTTTCTCGAGCCCCAGCATTTT
cdr3_aa: CASSSYQAGILTFLEPQHF

d_call: TRBD1
j_call: TRBJ2-7
v_call: TRBV2
clone_size: -
cdr3_nt: TGTGCCACCTCCGGGACAGGGGTCTACGAGCAGTACTTC
cdr3_aa: CATSGTGVYEQYF

d_call: -
j_call: TRBJ2-7
v_call: TRBV7-9
clone_size: -
cdr3_nt: TGTGCCAGCAGCCCGGCTCACCGCACCGAGCAGTACTTC
cdr3_aa: CASSPAHRTEQYF

d_call: -
j_call: TRBJ1-2
v_call: TRBV7-9
clone_size: -
cdr3_nt: TGTGCCAGCAGCTTATTCACTCAGGAGAACTATGGCTACACCTTC
cdr3_aa: CASSLFTQENYGYTF

d_call: -
j_call: TRBJ2-7
v_call: TRBV5-1
clone_size: -
cdr3_nt: TGTGCCAGCAGCTACAGGCCCGGCTACGAGCAGTACTTC
cdr3_aa: CASSYRPGYEQYF

d_call: TRBD1
j_call: TRBJ1-1
v_call: TRBV27
clone_size: -
cdr3_nt: TGTGCCAGCAGTTCCGGGACAGGTCCTGAAGCTTTCTTT
cdr3_aa: CASSSGTGPEAFF

d_call: TRBD2
j_call: TRBJ2-1
v_call: TRBV27
clone_size: -
cdr3_nt: TGTGCCAGCAAACTAGCGGGAACGTGGAATGAGCAGTTCTTC
cdr3_aa: CASKLAGTWNEQFF

d_call: -
j_call: TRBJ2-7
v_call: TRBV6-1
clone_size: -
cdr3_nt: TGTGCCAGCAGATACCAGGGTTTATCCTACGAGCAGTACTTC
cdr3_aa: CASRYQGLSYEQYF

d_call: TRBD2
j_call: TRBJ2-1
v_call: TRBV5-1
clone_size: -
cdr3_nt: TGCGCCAGCACCCTAGCGGGAGGGGTCTGGGATGAGCAGTTCTTC
cdr3_aa: CASTLAGGVWDEQFF

d_call: TRBD2
j_call: TRBJ2-5
v_call: TRBV29-1
clone_size: -
cdr3_nt: TGCAGCGTTGAAAGGCTAGCGGATGAAGGGGAGACCCAGTACTTC
cdr3_aa: CSVERLADEGETQYF